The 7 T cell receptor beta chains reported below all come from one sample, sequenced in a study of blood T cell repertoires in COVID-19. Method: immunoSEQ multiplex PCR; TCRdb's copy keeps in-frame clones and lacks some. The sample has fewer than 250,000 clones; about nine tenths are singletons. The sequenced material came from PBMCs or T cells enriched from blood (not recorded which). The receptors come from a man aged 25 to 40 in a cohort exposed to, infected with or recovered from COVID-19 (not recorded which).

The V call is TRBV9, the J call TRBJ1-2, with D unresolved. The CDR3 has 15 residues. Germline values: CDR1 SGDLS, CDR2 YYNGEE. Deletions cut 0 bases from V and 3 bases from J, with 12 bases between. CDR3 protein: CASSVDRGRDYGYTF. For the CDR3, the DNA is TGTGCCAGCAGCGTAGATCGGGGAAGGGACTATGGCTACACCTTC.

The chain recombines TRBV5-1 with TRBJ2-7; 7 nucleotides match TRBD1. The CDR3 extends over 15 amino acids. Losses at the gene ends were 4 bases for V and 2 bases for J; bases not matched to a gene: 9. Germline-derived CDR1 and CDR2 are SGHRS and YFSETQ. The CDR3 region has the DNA TGCGCCAGCAGCGTGTCCTCCGGGACAGCCTACGAGCAGTACTTC. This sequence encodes CASSVSSGTAYEQYF.

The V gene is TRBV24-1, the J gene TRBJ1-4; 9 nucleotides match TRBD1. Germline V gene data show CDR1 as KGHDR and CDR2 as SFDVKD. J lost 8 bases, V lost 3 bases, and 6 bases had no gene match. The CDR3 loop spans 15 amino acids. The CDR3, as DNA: TGTGCCACCAGTGATACTACAGGGGGCCAGGAAAAACTGTTTTTT. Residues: CATSDTTGGQEKLFF.

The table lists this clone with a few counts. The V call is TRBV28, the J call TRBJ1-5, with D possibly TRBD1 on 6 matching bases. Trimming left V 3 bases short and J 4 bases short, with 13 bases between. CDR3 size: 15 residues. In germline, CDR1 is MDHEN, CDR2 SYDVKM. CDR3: CASSFRGSGNQPQHF. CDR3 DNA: TGTGCCAGCAGTTTCAGGGGATCGGGAAATCAGCCCCAGCATTTT.

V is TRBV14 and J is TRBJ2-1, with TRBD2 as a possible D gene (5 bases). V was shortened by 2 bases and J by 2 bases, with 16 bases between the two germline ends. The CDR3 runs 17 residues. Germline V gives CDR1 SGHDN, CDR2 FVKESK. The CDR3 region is CASSQYGVGETYNEQFF. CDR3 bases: TGTGCCAGCAGCCAATACGGTGTGGGAGAGACCTACAATGAGCAGTTCTTC.

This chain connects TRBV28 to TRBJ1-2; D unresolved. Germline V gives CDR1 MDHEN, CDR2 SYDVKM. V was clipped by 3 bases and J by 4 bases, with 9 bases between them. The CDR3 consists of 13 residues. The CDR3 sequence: CASSLSKAYGYTF. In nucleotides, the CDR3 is TGTGCCAGCAGTTTGTCGAAAGCCTATGGCTACACCTTC.

CDR3 nucleotides: TGTGCCACCAGCCCACAGGTTTCTTTACCCGGGGAGCTGTTTTTT. This encodes CATSPQVSLPGELFF. This chain connects TRBV15 to TRBJ2-2; D is possibly TRBD1 (5 bases). V shed 5 bases and J shed 6 bases, with 16 bases lying between them. The CDR3 has 15 residues. Germline CDR1 LNHNV, CDR2 YYDKDF (reference sequence).